Listed below are T cell receptor beta chains from one sample, sequenced in a study of T cell repertoires in cytomegalovirus infection. TCRdb reprocessed the reads with MiXCR, giving one entry per CDR3 protein. The sample holds about 740,000 distinct CDR3 sequences, 30% to 40% seen once. These receptors lack a known antigen. Sequences were derived from cultured PBMCs, sampled from culture after CMV antigen stimulation. These receptors were obtained from a human donor in good health (CMV status not recorded). Some clones in this sample may be carry-over from other donors' samples. The CDR3 runs from the conserved cysteine through the conserved F or W. A D gene is named only where the DNA matches it firmly. Clone size is given for some rows only: seen once, a few or many times, or a class if the clone is expanded.

size: many; J: TRBJ2-3; V: TRBV7-2; D: NA; CDR3: CASSVLPPDTQYF; DNA: TGTGCCAGCAGCGTTCTGCCCCCAGATACGCAGTATTTT
size: NA; J: TRBJ1-1; V: TRBV4-1; D: NA; CDR3: CASSQDERGQAFF; DNA: TGCGCCAGCAGCCAAGATGAGAGAGGACAAGCTTTCTTT
size: NA; J: TRBJ2-5; V: TRBV2; D: NA; CDR3: CASGVDRTETQYF; DNA: TGTGCCAGCGGGGTTGACAGGACGGAGACCCAGTACTTC
size: once; J: TRBJ2-1; V: TRBV20-1; D: NA; CDR3: CSATRSYEQFF; DNA: TGCAGTGCTACTAGGTCCTATGAGCAGTTCTTC
size: NA; J: TRBJ1-2; V: TRBV6-1; D: TRBD1; CDR3: CASSPATGMANYGYTF; DNA: TGTGCCAGCAGCCCGGCGACAGGGATGGCTAACTATGGCTACACCTTC
size: NA; J: TRBJ1-3; V: TRBV7-9; D: NA; CDR3: CASSLSGVYSGNTIYF; DNA: TGTGCCAGCAGCTTATCCGGGGTCTACTCTGGAAACACCATATATTTT
size: NA; J: TRBJ2-1; V: TRBV15; D: NA; CDR3: CATSRLNYVNEQFF; DNA: TGTGCCACCAGCAGACTAAACTATGTCAATGAGCAGTTCTTC
size: NA; J: TRBJ1-1; V: TRBV7-9; D: NA; CDR3: CASSLVGQNTEAFF; DNA: TGTGCCAGCAGCTTAGTTGGGCAGAACACTGAAGCTTTCTTT
size: few; J: TRBJ2-3; V: TRBV4-2; D: TRBD2; CDR3: CASSRGGAKTDTQYF; DNA: TGTGCCAGCAGCCGCGGGGGGGCCAAGACAGATACGCAGTATTTT
size: NA; J: TRBJ2-7; V: TRBV20-1; D: NA; CDR3: CSARDLMGIDSYEQYF; DNA: TGCAGTGCTAGAGACCTCATGGGGATAGACTCCTACGAGCAGTACTTC
size: once; J: TRBJ2-1; V: TRBV28; D: NA; CDR3: CASSSTSSSYNEQFF; DNA: TGTGCCAGCAGTTCGACGAGTAGCTCCTACAATGAGCAGTTCTTC
size: NA; J: TRBJ1-1; V: TRBV25-1; D: TRBD1; CDR3: CASSWTGDREAFF; DNA: TGTGCCAGCAGTTGGACAGGGGATAGGGAAGCTTTCTTT
size: NA; J: TRBJ1-4; V: TRBV12-3/TRBV12-4; D: TRBD1; CDR3: CASSPTGQNNEKLFF; DNA: TGTGCCAGCAGTCCAACGGGACAGAATAATGAAAAACTGTTTTTT
size: few; J: TRBJ1-3; V: TRBV5-1; D: NA; CDR3: CASSLNDNSGNTIYF; DNA: TGCGCCAGCAGCTTAAACGACAACTCTGGAAACACCATATATTTT
size: few; J: TRBJ1-2; V: TRBV7-2; D: NA; CDR3: CASSLGRQRGGYTF; DNA: TGTGCCAGCAGCTTAGGTCGACAACGGGGTGGCTACACCTTC
size: NA; J: TRBJ1-2; V: TRBV10-2; D: NA; CDR3: CASSDGGPYGYTF; DNA: TGCGCCAGCAGTGATGGAGGTCCCTATGGCTACACCTTC
size: NA; J: TRBJ1-2; V: TRBV18; D: NA; CDR3: CASSWGGHLDGYTF; DNA: TGTGCCAGCTCCTGGGGGGGGCACCTCGACGGCTACACCTTC
size: many; J: TRBJ2-7; V: TRBV7-2; D: TRBD2; CDR3: CASSLRLAETYEQYF; DNA: TGTGCCAGCAGCTTGAGGCTAGCGGAAACCTACGAGCAGTACTTC
size: few; J: TRBJ1-2; V: TRBV20-1; D: TRBD1; CDR3: CSAGRDRGYGYTF; DNA: TGCAGTGCTGGCCGGGACAGGGGCTATGGCTACACCTTC
size: NA; J: TRBJ2-1; V: TRBV24-1; D: NA; CDR3: CATSVVGTQKGQFF; DNA: TGTGCCACCAGTGTCGTCGGGACTCAGAAGGGGCAGTTCTTC
size: NA; J: TRBJ1-2; V: TRBV4-1; D: TRBD1; CDR3: CASSQDWNRGHVGYTF; DNA: TGCGCCAGCAGCCAAGATTGGAACAGGGGGCACGTCGGCTACACCTTC
size: NA; J: TRBJ2-7; V: TRBV12-3/TRBV12-4; D: NA; CDR3: CASSPGGGEQYF; DNA: TGTGCCAGCAGTCCTGGCGGCGGCGAGCAGTACTTC
size: NA; J: TRBJ2-7; V: TRBV27; D: NA; CDR3: CASSDFGRGGPFEQYF; DNA: TGTGCCAGCAGTGACTTCGGAAGGGGCGGGCCTTTCGAGCAGTACTTC
size: NA; J: TRBJ2-1; V: TRBV11-2; D: NA; CDR3: CASSPGLSAGNEQFF; DNA: TGTGCCAGCAGCCCAGGATTATCGGCTGGGAATGAGCAGTTCTTC
size: NA; J: TRBJ2-5; V: TRBV7-6; D: TRBD1; CDR3: CASSASRGQPQETQYF; DNA: TGTGCCAGCAGCGCGTCCCGGGGACAGCCCCAAGAGACCCAGTACTTC
size: few; J: TRBJ2-1; V: TRBV10-3; D: NA; CDR3: CAISDGALAYNEQFF; DNA: TGTGCCATCAGTGACGGGGCGTTAGCCTACAATGAGCAGTTCTTC
size: NA; J: TRBJ1-6; V: TRBV20-1; D: NA; CDR3: CSPKEVADSPLHF; DNA: TGCAGTCCTAAGGAGGTTGCGGATTCACCCCTCCACTTT
size: NA; J: TRBJ2-7; V: TRBV19; D: TRBD1; CDR3: CASSWTGAGEQYF; DNA: TGTGCCAGTAGCTGGACAGGGGCCGGGGAGCAGTACTTC
size: NA; J: TRBJ2-1; V: TRBV29-1; D: TRBD1; CDR3: CSVGTGQQGGEQFF; DNA: TGCAGCGTCGGGACGGGACAGCAAGGGGGTGAGCAGTTCTTC
size: NA; J: TRBJ2-7; V: TRBV10-2; D: TRBD2; CDR3: CASSGMLAGGYEQYF; DNA: TGCGCCAGCAGTGGTATGCTAGCGGGGGGATACGAGCAGTACTTC
size: NA; J: TRBJ2-1; V: TRBV2; D: TRBD1; CDR3: CASTQGVSSYNEQFF; DNA: TGTGCCAGCACTCAGGGGGTTAGCTCCTACAATGAGCAGTTCTTC
size: NA; J: TRBJ1-1; V: TRBV9; D: NA; CDR3: CASSSLTGNTEAFF; DNA: TGTGCCAGCAGTTCCCTCACGGGTAACACTGAAGCTTTCTTT
size: many; J: TRBJ2-1; V: TRBV7-2; D: TRBD2; CDR3: CASSFAGGPYEQFF; DNA: TGTGCCAGCAGCTTCGCGGGAGGGCCCTATGAGCAGTTCTTC
size: few; J: TRBJ2-7; V: TRBV7-6; D: TRBD1; CDR3: CASSPDRGKAYEQYF; DNA: TGTGCCAGCAGCCCCGACAGGGGAAAGGCCTACGAGCAGTACTTC
size: NA; J: TRBJ2-5; V: TRBV9; D: TRBD2; CDR3: CASSSGTSGRVETQYF; DNA: TGTGCCAGCAGCTCCGGTACTAGCGGGAGAGTCGAGACCCAGTACTTC
size: NA; J: TRBJ2-3; V: TRBV6-6; D: NA; CDR3: CASWYRLRSTDTQYF; DNA: TGTGCCAGCTGGTATAGGCTTCGGTCCACAGATACGCAGTATTTT
size: few; J: TRBJ2-3; V: TRBV12-3/TRBV12-4; D: NA; CDR3: CASSTPHLYGTDTQYF; DNA: TGTGCCAGCAGCACCCCTCACCTCTATGGGACAGATACGCAGTATTTT
size: many; J: TRBJ2-3; V: TRBV7-6; D: NA; CDR3: CASSFLLDTQYF; DNA: TGTGCCAGCAGCTTCTTACTAGATACGCAGTATTTT
size: few; J: TRBJ1-5; V: TRBV7-2; D: NA; CDR3: CASSSLVTQPQHF; DNA: TGTGCCAGCAGCTCCCTGGTCACCCAGCCCCAGCATTTT
size: NA; J: TRBJ1-1; V: TRBV28; D: TRBD1; CDR3: CASSPQGAKAEAFF; DNA: TGTGCCAGCAGTCCCCAGGGGGCGAAGGCTGAAGCTTTCTTT
size: NA; J: TRBJ2-7; V: TRBV5-5; D: TRBD2; CDR3: CASSLEGPAGGVNEQYF; DNA: TGTGCCAGCAGCTTGGAAGGGCCGGCGGGAGGGGTGAACGAGCAGTACTTC
size: few; J: TRBJ1-1; V: TRBV13; D: NA; CDR3: CASSSMRSSEAFF; DNA: TGTGCCAGCAGCTCGATGAGGTCGTCTGAAGCTTTCTTT
size: few; J: TRBJ1-1; V: TRBV7-2; D: NA; CDR3: CASSLYGETEAFF; DNA: TGTGCCAGCAGCTTATATGGGGAGACTGAAGCTTTCTTT
size: NA; J: TRBJ2-5; V: TRBV19; D: NA; CDR3: CASSSTGTQGPRHF; DNA: TGTGCCAGTAGTAGCACCGGGACTCAGGGACCCCGGCACTTC
size: NA; J: TRBJ2-1; V: TRBV7-9; D: NA; CDR3: CASSLFWGEQFF; DNA: TGTGCCAGCAGCTTATTTTGGGGTGAGCAGTTCTTC